Below, 30 T cell receptor beta chains from the same sample are listed, as sequenced in a study of blood T cell repertoires in COVID-19. This table comes from immunoSEQ multiplex PCR, and its TCRdb copy is limited to in-frame clones, with some not included. Among approximately 89,000 clones listed, 75% to 85% were seen once. The sequenced material came from peripheral blood. The receptors come from a human donor in a cohort sampled during active COVID-19.

J is TRBJ1-5 and V is TRBV28, with TRBD1 identical over 8 bases. Germline loops: CDR1 MDHEN, CDR2 SYDVKM. The CDR3 consists of 18 residues. The V and J ends lost 3 bases and 2 bases, in that order; junction bases with no gene match: 12. The CDR3 sequence: CASSFRRGPGVGNQPQHF. The CDR3 DNA sequence: TGTGCCAGCAGTTTCCGCAGGGGGCCAGGAGTCGGCAATCAGCCCCAGCATTTT.

This clone was seen a handful of times. Other DNA variants within this sample encode the same CDR3. The V call is TRBV12-3 or TRBV12-4, the J call TRBJ2-7; D remains unclear. Deletions cut 4 bases from V and 2 bases from J, with 3 bases between. This CDR3 contains 11 residues. The CDR3 nucleotides are TGTGCCAGCAGTTCCGCCTACGAGCAGTACTTC. This gives the protein CASSSAYEQYF.

The chain carries TRBV19 and TRBJ1-1; unclear D gene. Per the germline V gene, CDR1 is LNHDA and CDR2 is SQIVND (reference sequence). The CDR3 is 13 residues long. Trimming removed 11 bases from V and 1 base from J, with 14 bases in between. The CDR3 is CADSGEGNTEAFF. The CDR3 DNA is TGTGCCGATAGCGGTGAGGGGAACACTGAAGCTTTCTTT.

The V gene is TRBV3-1 (or the pseudogene TRBV3-2), the J gene TRBJ2-7; D remains ambiguous. V was cut by 4 bases and J by 5 bases, with 9 bases left in between. This CDR3 comprises 12 residues. From germline, CDR1 is LGHDT and CDR2 YNNKEL (reference sequence). The CDR3 DNA sequence: TGTGCCAGCAGCCCGAACTTGGACGAGCAGTACTTC. It translates to CASSPNLDEQYF.

In the case of this clone: The DNA is left out, because the CDR3 cannot be placed on it with certainty; the CDR3 is given as TCRdb lists it. This chain uses TRBV7-2 with TRBJ2-5; no DNA check was done on the table's D call, TRBD2. Counting both end residues, the CDR3 totals 16 amino acids. CDR1 and CDR2 (germline): SGHTA, FQGNSA. This CDR3 is CASSAGGVAGGSPWYF.

J is TRBJ2-7 and V is TRBV20-1; TRBD1 is a possible D gene (5 bases). V gave up 3 bases and J gave up 6 bases, with 15 bases separating them. The V gene's germline CDR1 is DFQATT and CDR2 SNEGSKA (reference sequence). The CDR3 has 13 residues. CDR3 sequence reads: CSASQGRAAEQYF. The DNA of the CDR3 is TGCAGTGCTAGTCAGGGTCGGGCGGCCGAGCAGTACTTC.

This clone has just a few counts. CDR3 coding DNA: TGTGCCAGCAGTTCGGAGGGACAGGGATTTGGCAATCAGCCCCAGCATTTT. This codes for CASSSEGQGFGNQPQHF. This chain links TRBV28 with TRBJ1-5, with 9 bases that match TRBD1. In germline, CDR1 is MDHEN, CDR2 SYDVKM. With 4 bases clipped from V and 2 bases from J, the junction kept 9 bases outside the gene matches. This CDR3 contains 17 residues. Supplemented by reference TRBV28 and TRBJ1-5, the full variable domain reads DVKVTQSSRYLVKRTGEKVFLECVQDMDHENMFWYRQDPGLGLRLIYFSYDVKMKEKGDIPEGYSVSREKKERFSLILESASTNQTSMYLCASSSEGQGFGNQPQHFGDGTRLSIL.

This chain connects TRBV28 to TRBJ2-7, with D perhaps matching TRBD2 (6 bases). Germline V gene lookup returns CDR1 MDHEN and CDR2 SYDVKM. The V and J ends lost 7 bases and 5 bases respectively, with 9 bases between them. The CDR3 runs to 11 residues. CDR3 DNA sequence: TGTGCCAGCACCAGGACTAACGAGCAGTACTTC. The encoded protein is CASTRTNEQYF.

As concerns this clone: This specimen includes other DNA sequences encoding the same CDR3. The V and J genes are TRBV28 and TRBJ2-7; the match to TRBD2 covers 13 bases. From germline, CDR1 is MDHEN and CDR2 SYDVKM. The length of the CDR3 is 15 residues. J was trimmed by 5 bases and V by 3 bases; bases with no gene match: 4. The CDR3 DNA is TGTGCCAGCAGTTTCTCGGGACTAGCGGGAAACGAGCAGTACTTC. Translating it yields CASSFSGLAGNEQYF.

In DNA, the CDR3 is TGTGCCATCAGTGTGGACAGCGATAACACAGATACGCAGTATTTT. It encodes CAISVDSDNTDTQYF. The chain has TRBV10-3 and TRBJ2-3, with D maybe TRBD1 (6 bases). Trimming took 4 bases from V and 2 from J, leaving 13 bases between them. This CDR3 region has 15 residues. Looked up from germline, CDR1 is ENHRY and CDR2 is SYGVKD.

V gene TRBV28 combines with J gene TRBJ1-2; TRBD1 is a possible D gene (6 bases). The germline CDR1 and CDR2 sequences are MDHEN and SYDVKM. The CDR3 consists of 13 residues. Trimming took off 2 bases at V and 9 bases at J, with 13 bases between the two ends. The CDR3 nucleotides read TGTGCCAGCAGTTTAGGGACAAGAGGACGCTACACCTTC. Translation gives CASSLGTRGRYTF.

This clone was picked up a small number of times. The J gene is TRBJ2-7, the V gene TRBV7-8; possible D gene TRBD1, 5 bases. The CDR3 is 15 residues long. V was shortened by 7 bases and J by 2 bases, with 18 bases between the two germline ends. Per the germline V gene, CDR1 is SGHVS and CDR2 is FQNEAQ. The CDR3 coding sequence is TGTGCCAGCACCCCAGGGTTGACCGCCCCCTACGAGCAGTACTTC. Translated: CASTPGLTAPYEQYF.

This chain uses TRBV20-1 with TRBJ1-1; perhaps TRBD1 as D (5 bases). V gave up 2 bases and J gave up 10 bases, with 8 bases separating them. This CDR3 has 10 residues. The germline gives CDR1 DFQATT, CDR2 SNEGSKA (reference sequence). The CDR3, as DNA: TGCAGTGCTAGAACCAGGGTAGCTTTCTTT. Its protein product is CSARTRVAFF.

The chain uses TRBV10-1 and TRBJ2-7, with TRBD1 as a possible D gene (5 bases). V lost 0 bases and J lost 7, with 13 bases in between. Germline loops: CDR1 WNHNN, CDR2 SYGVQD (reference sequence). The CDR3 loop spans 14 amino acids. CDR3 in amino acids: CASSESAGPGEQYF. CDR3 nucleotide sequence: TGCGCCAGCAGTGAGTCGGCCGGACCAGGGGAGCAGTACTTC.

The chain links TRBV25-1 to TRBJ1-3, with D uncertain. This CDR3 region has 13 residues. Germline CDR1 and CDR2: MGHDK and SYGVNS. Deletions cut 5 bases from V and 0 bases from J, with 5 bases between. CDR3 sequence: CASSPLSGNTIYF. The CDR3 DNA reads TGTGCCAGCAGTCCCCTCTCTGGAAACACCATATATTTT.

The chain recombines TRBV3-1 (or the pseudogene TRBV3-2) with TRBJ2-3; D is ambiguous. Germline CDR1 is LGHDT and CDR2 is YNNKEL (reference sequence). Trimming removed 4 bases from V and 0 bases from J, with 8 bases in between. The CDR3 runs 14 residues. In DNA form, the CDR3 reads TGTGCCAGCAGCCCAGCGTCGAGCACAGATACGCAGTATTTT. It codes for CASSPASSTDTQYF.

The V gene is TRBV5-5, the J gene TRBJ2-1, with 12 bases matching TRBD2. V lost 4 bases and J lost 6; bases outside the gene matches: 5. Germline V gene data show CDR1 as SGHKS and CDR2 as YYEKEE (reference sequence). The CDR3 is made up of 15 amino acids. The CDR3 reads CASSILAGGINEQFF. The DNA for the CDR3 is TGTGCCAGCAGCATACTAGCGGGAGGTATCAATGAGCAGTTCTTC.

The V call is TRBV28, the J call TRBJ2-5; perhaps TRBD2 as D (6 bases). The germline gives CDR1 MDHEN, CDR2 SYDVKM. V was pared by 11 bases and J by 5 bases, with 15 bases between. The CDR3 is 12 residues long. DNA of the CDR3: TGTGCCGTTAGCGGTCTTGGGGAGACCCAGTACTTC. As protein: CAVSGLGETQYF.

J is TRBJ1-5 and V is TRBV2; 7 positions match TRBD1. The trim removed 2 bases at V and 0 bases at J, leaving 1 base unmatched. This CDR3 is 15 amino acids long. Germline V CDR1 and CDR2: SNHLY, FYNNEI. CDR3 sequence reads: CASSEKGASNQPQHF. In DNA form, the CDR3 reads TGTGCCAGCAGTGAAAAGGGGGCTAGCAATCAGCCCCAGCATTTT.

This clone was seen only a few times. The genes are TRBV10-3 and TRBJ1-2, with a possible D match to TRBD1 (5 bases). The CDR3 is 14 amino acids. Per the germline V gene, CDR1 is ENHRY and CDR2 is SYGVKD. The V and J ends lost 6 bases and 4 bases respectively, with 15 bases between them. In DNA form, the CDR3 reads TGTGCCATCAGACCAACGGACACCCTCTATGGCTACACCTTC. It is translated as CAIRPTDTLYGYTF.

CDR3 coding DNA: TGTGCCAGCGGAAGGCGGAACCAAGAGACCCAGTACTTC. Encoded protein: CASGRRNQETQYF. V is TRBV7-2 and J is TRBJ2-5; no firm D call. The V end was cut by 8 bases, the J end by 0 bases, with 10 bases between. This CDR3 is 13 amino acids long. Germline V gene data show CDR1 as SGHTA and CDR2 as FQGNSA.

CDR3 bases: TGTGCCAGCTCAAAACTCCAGAACACTGAAGCTTTCTTT. It codes for CASSKLQNTEAFF. The chain links TRBV18 to TRBJ1-1; D unclear. V shed 5 bases and J shed 1 base, with 8 bases lying between them. CDR3 length: 13 residues. CDR1 is KGHSH and CDR2 is LQKENI in the germline V gene.

The chain joins TRBV28 to TRBJ1-3; D ambiguous. CDR3 length: 15 residues. With 4 bases removed from V and 0 bases from J, the gap between germline ends came to 10 bases. CDR1 and CDR2 (germline): MDHEN, SYDVKM. CDR3 nucleotides: TGTGCCAGCAGTTCCCCGGGAAACTCTGGAAACACCATATATTTT. As protein: CASSSPGNSGNTIYF.

This clone has only a few counts. The V and J genes are TRBV10-2 and TRBJ1-1; D remains ambiguous. CDR1 is WSHSY and CDR2 is SAAADI in the germline V gene. V lost 6 bases and J 1 base, leaving 6 bases between the germline ends. The CDR3 spans 12 residues. In nucleotides, the CDR3 is TGCGCCAGCAGACCGAGGAACACTGAAGCTTTCTTT. Residues: CASRPRNTEAFF.

The V gene is TRBV7-9, the J gene TRBJ1-1; D unresolved. Germline values: CDR1 SEHNR, CDR2 FQNEAQ (reference sequence). This CDR3 is 11 amino acids long. V lost 7 bases and J lost 10, with 13 bases in between. CDR3 sequence: CASTDARSAFF. CDR3 nucleotide sequence: TGTGCCAGCACCGATGCTCGGTCAGCTTTCTTT.

The chain employs TRBV9 and TRBJ2-2, with D possibly matching TRBD2 (6 bases). Germline assignment: CDR1 SGDLS and CDR2 YYNGEE. The CDR3 loop spans 13 amino acids. Trimming cost V 1 base and J 11 bases, with 12 bases left between them. As DNA, the CDR3 is TGTGCCAGCAGCGTATTGAGGGACTCTGAGCTGTTTTTT. Translated, it gives CASSVLRDSELFF.

In regard to this clone: The germline gene is not matched at one end of the junction; a read error may be the cause. V gene TRBV7-2 combines with J gene TRBJ2-3; 12 bases match TRBD2. CDR3 length equals 15 residues. Germline-derived CDR1 and CDR2 are SGHTA and FQGNSA. The CDR3 here is CASSLAGGMPDTQYF. CDR3 nucleotides: TGTGCCAGCAGCCTAGCGGGAGGGATGCCAGATACGCAGTATTTT.

The rearrangement joins TRBV19 to TRBJ2-7; 11 bases match TRBD2. From germline, CDR1 is LNHDA and CDR2 SQIVND (reference sequence). Losses at the gene ends were 3 bases for V and 2 bases for J; bases not matched to a gene: 6. The CDR3 contains 16 residues. The DNA of the CDR3 is TGTGCCAGTAGTATGGCTCTAGCGGGAGGCCCCTACGAGCAGTACTTC. This codes for CASSMALAGGPYEQYF. The full variable domain, its missing parts supplied by reference TRBV19 and TRBJ2-7, is DGGITQSPKYLFRKEGQNVTLSCEQNLNHDAMYWYRQDPGQGLRLIYYSQIVNDFQKGDIAEGYSVSREKKESFPLTVTSAQKNPTAFYLCASSMALAGGPYEQYFGPGTRLTVT.

The chain recombines TRBV9 with TRBJ2-3; no clear D gene. The CDR3 consists of 13 residues. The V and J ends lost 0 bases and 0 bases respectively, with 2 bases between them. The V gene's germline CDR1 is SGDLS and CDR2 YYNGEE. CDR3 protein: CASSVASTDTQYF. CDR3 in DNA: TGTGCCAGCAGCGTAGCGAGCACAGATACGCAGTATTTT.

This chain links TRBV5-8 with TRBJ2-7; 9 bases line up with TRBD2. Trimming removed 3 bases from V and 0 bases from J; junction bases left unmatched: 7. Germline CDR1 is SGHTS and CDR2 is YDEGEE. The CDR3 is 16 amino acids. In DNA form, the CDR3 reads TGTGCCAGCAGCTCACTAGCGGGTGGACCCTCCTACGAGCAGTACTTC. This encodes CASSSLAGGPSYEQYF.